A selection of T cell receptor beta chains follows, all from one sample in a study of blood T cell repertoires in COVID-19. Assay used: immunoSEQ multiplex PCR; TCRdb lists only in-frame clones, some missing. The table records around 200,000 clones, around 87% of them present only once. The specimen was peripheral blood. The receptors shown here come from a woman at least 80 years old in a cohort sampled during active or convalescent COVID-19. The CDR3 runs from the conserved cysteine through the conserved F or W. D genes are given only for firm matches. The size entry is marked missing in some rows and otherwise reads once, few, many or a size class.

v_call	j_call	d_call	clone_size	cdr3_aa	cdr3_nt
TRBV27	TRBJ2-7	-	-	CANSGDLTYEQYF	TGTGCCAACTCTGGGGACTTAACCTACGAGCAGTACTTC
TRBV21-1	TRBJ1-4	-	-	CARYTEGQHATNEKLFF	TGTGCCAGGTACACCGAGGGACAGCATGCAACTAATGAAAAACTGTTTTTT
TRBV28	TRBJ2-7	-	-	CASSRVPEQYF	TGTGCCAGCAGCAGGGTGCCCGAGCAGTACTTC
TRBV12-3/TRBV12-4	TRBJ2-1	TRBD1	-	CASTQGAGEQFF	TGTGCCAGCACCCAGGGGGCTGGTGAGCAGTTCTTC
TRBV11-2	TRBJ1-1	-	-	CASSLGAGLNTEAFF	TGTGCCAGCAGCTTAGGAGCGGGGCTTAACACTGAAGCTTTCTTT
TRBV7-9	TRBJ2-5	TRBD1	-	CASSLRGQGMGETQYF	TGTGCCAGCAGCTTACGCGGACAGGGGATGGGGGAGACCCAGTACTTC
TRBV6-6	TRBJ2-2	-	-	CASSYSGGPNTGELFF	TGTGCCAGCAGTTACTCGGGGGGACCGAACACCGGGGAGCTGTTTTTT
TRBV6-4	TRBJ2-2	-	-	CASSTEEGYTGELFF	TGTGCCAGCAGCACCGAGGAGGGCTACACCGGGGAGCTGTTTTTT
TRBV6-5	TRBJ2-7	TRBD1	-	CASSLGTGIFYEQYF	TGTGCCAGCAGCCTGGGGACAGGGATCTTCTACGAGCAGTACTTC
TRBV19	TRBJ1-2	-	-	CASSIAAGNYGYTF	TGTGCCAGTAGTATAGCGGCGGGGAACTATGGCTACACCTTC
TRBV12-3/TRBV12-4	TRBJ2-7	TRBD1	-	CASSLRAGGEQYF	TGTGCCAGCAGTTTAAGGGCAGGGGGAGAGCAGTACTTC
TRBV10-1	TRBJ1-1	-	-	CASSAGDNTEAFF	TGCGCCAGCAGTGCGGGGGACAACACTGAAGCTTTCTTT
TRBV5-1	TRBJ2-1	-	-	CASSFPPSVSYNEQFF	TGCGCCAGCAGCTTTCCACCGAGCGTCAGCTACAATGAGCAGTTCTTC
TRBV7-2	TRBJ1-3	-	-	CASSPGLGNTIYF	TGTGCCAGCAGCCCAGGGTTAGGAAACACCATATATTTT
TRBV5-1	TRBJ1-1	-	-	CASSTYSTEAFF	TGCGCCAGCAGCACCTACAGCACTGAAGCTTTCTTT
TRBV12-3/TRBV12-4	TRBJ1-1	TRBD1	once	CASRRTGDTEAFF	TGTGCCAGCAGGAGGACAGGGGACACTGAAGCTTTCTTT
TRBV29-1	TRBJ1-1	-	-	CSAQTASVLEAFF	TGCAGCGCCCAGACAGCGTCGGTTCTCGAAGCTTTCTTT
TRBV5-1	TRBJ1-3	-	-	CASRQGAFGNTIYF	TGCGCCAGCAGACAAGGGGCGTTCGGAAACACCATATATTTT
TRBV19	TRBJ1-1	TRBD1	-	CASSVRNRGRGTEAFF	TGTGCCAGTAGTGTCCGAAACAGGGGAAGAGGAACTGAAGCTTTCTTT